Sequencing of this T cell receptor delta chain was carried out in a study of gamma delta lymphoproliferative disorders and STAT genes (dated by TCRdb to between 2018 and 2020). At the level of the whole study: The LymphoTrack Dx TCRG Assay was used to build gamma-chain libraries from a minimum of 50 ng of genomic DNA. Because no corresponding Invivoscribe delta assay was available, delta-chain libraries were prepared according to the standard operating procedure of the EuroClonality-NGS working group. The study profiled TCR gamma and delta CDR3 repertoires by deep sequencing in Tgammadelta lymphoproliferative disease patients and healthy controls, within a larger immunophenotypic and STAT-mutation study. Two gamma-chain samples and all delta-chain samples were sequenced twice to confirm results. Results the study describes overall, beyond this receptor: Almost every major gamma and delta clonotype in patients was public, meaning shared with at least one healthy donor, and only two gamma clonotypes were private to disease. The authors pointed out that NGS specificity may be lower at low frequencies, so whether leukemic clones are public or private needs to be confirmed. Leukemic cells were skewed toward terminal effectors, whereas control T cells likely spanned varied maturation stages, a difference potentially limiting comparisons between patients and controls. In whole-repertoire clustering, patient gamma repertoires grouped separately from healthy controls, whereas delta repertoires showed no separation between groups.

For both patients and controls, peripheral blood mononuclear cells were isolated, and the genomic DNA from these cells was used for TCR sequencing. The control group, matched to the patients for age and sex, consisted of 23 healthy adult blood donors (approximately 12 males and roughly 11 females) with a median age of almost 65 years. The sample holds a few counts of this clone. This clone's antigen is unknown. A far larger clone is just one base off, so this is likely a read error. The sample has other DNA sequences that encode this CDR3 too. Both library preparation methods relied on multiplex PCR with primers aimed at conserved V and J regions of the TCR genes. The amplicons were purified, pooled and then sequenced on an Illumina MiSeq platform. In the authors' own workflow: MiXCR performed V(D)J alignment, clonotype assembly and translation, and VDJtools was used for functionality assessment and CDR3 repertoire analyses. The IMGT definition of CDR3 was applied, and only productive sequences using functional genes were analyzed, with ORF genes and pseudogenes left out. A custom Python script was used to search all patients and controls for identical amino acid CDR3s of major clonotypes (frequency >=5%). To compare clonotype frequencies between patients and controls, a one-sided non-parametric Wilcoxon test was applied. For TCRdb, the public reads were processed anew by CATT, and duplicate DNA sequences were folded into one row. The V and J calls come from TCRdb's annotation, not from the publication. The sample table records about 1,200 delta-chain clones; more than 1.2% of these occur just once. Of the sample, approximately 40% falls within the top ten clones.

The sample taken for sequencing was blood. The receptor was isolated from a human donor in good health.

CDR3 protein: CAWSIPLLGDDLNDKLIF. Read as DNA, the sequence is TGTGCCTGGTCCATTCCCCTACTGGGGGATGATCTAAACGATAAACTCATCTTT. In this chain, TRDV3 is recombined with TRDJ1, and TRDD3 matches 10 of the central bases. Ends trimmed: V by 4 bases, J by 4 bases; bases unmatched to a gene: 21. Looking up the germline V gene (reference sequence) yields CDR1 TVYSNPD and CDR2 GDNSRS. From the cysteine up to the phenylalanine, the CDR3 has a length of 18 residues. CDR3 DNA only is kept here, 54 bases in frame from base 1.